A single sample is the source of the 24 T cell receptor beta chains below, sequenced in a study of CD8 T cells in ankylosing spondylitis (dated by TCRdb to the late 2010s). The library was made by 5' RACE. Sequencing was performed on an Illumina HiSeq 2500. TCRdb took the public reads, trimmed them with fastp at Q25, ran MiXCR for clone calling and kept in-frame beta chains. When rows share a CDR3 protein, they turn into one entry using the most common DNA and genes. Present in this sample are around 340,000 distinct CDR3 sequences, around 20% of which were seen just once. The ten largest clones represent over 10% of the sample. The sequenced sample was blood, either unsorted or a sorted T cell fraction (not recorded which). The receptors shown here come from a male donor with ankylosing spondylitis or in good health (not recorded which).

The sample holds a few counts of this clonotype. This sequence joins TRBV12-3 or TRBV12-4 and TRBJ2-7; a weak D match, TRBD2 (7 bases). The J call could be wrong; TRBJ2-1 is a better fit for the DNA end. This CDR3 has 17 residues. Written as DNA, the CDR3 is TGTGCCAGCAGTTTTTTGAATGAAGGGGGGGCTGGTTACGAGCAGTTCTTC. Protein product: CASSFLNEGGAGYEQFF.

This sequence joins TRBV12-3 or TRBV12-4 and TRBJ2-7, with D perhaps TRBD1 (7 bases). Trimming stripped 9 bases from V and 5 bases from J, with 14 bases between. CDR3 length: 12 amino acids. CDR3 coding DNA: TGTGCCAGAAGGCCAGGGGGGAACGAGCAGTACTTC. The encoded protein is CARRPGGNEQYF.

The J gene is TRBJ2-7, the V gene TRBV7-2; D might be TRBD1 (5 bases). CDR3 length: 15 amino acids. V lost 5 bases and J 0 bases, leaving 14 bases between the germline ends. The germline V gene encodes CDR1 SGHTA and CDR2 FQGNSA. The CDR3 protein is CASSAALGASYEQYF. In DNA form, the CDR3 reads TGTGCCAGCAGCGCAGCCCTAGGGGCCTCCTACGAGCAGTACTTC.

The table lists this clonotype with a few counts. V and J are TRBV7-3 and TRBJ2-2, with 8 nucleotides matching TRBD1. After removal of 2 bases from V and 3 bases from J, the junction contained 2 bases not matched to a gene. The CDR3 has 15 residues. Looked up from germline, CDR1 is SGHTA and CDR2 is FQGTGA. The CDR3 bases are TGTGCCAGCAGCTTAGCGACAGGGGACACCGGGGAGCTGTTTTTT. Its protein product is CASSLATGDTGELFF. Combining the CDR3 with reference TRBV7-3 and TRBJ2-2 gives the whole variable domain GAGVSQTPSNKVTEKGKYVELRCDPISGHTALYWYRQSLGQGPEFLIYFQGTGAADDSGLPNDRFFAVRPEGSVSTLKIQRTERGDSAVYLCASSLATGDTGELFFGEGSRLTVL.

The V call is TRBV28, the J call TRBJ2-5, with TRBD2 identical over 10 bases. J lost 2 bases, V lost 6 bases, and 15 bases had no gene match. The germline V gene encodes CDR1 MDHEN and CDR2 SYDVKM. This CDR3 has 18 amino acids. Here the CDR3 DNA reads TGTGCCAGCAGAAGGGAACCCGTTAGCGGGGGGCTTCAAGAGACCCAGTACTTC. Its protein product is CASRREPVSGGLQETQYF.

This clonotype has at least ten counts. The chain combines TRBV3-1 with TRBJ1-2, with no clear D. With 2 bases removed from V and 2 bases from J, the gap between germline ends came to 9 bases. From germline, CDR1 is LGHDT and CDR2 YNNKEL (reference sequence). The CDR3 sequence is 14 residues long. The CDR3 protein is CASSQSDTNYGYTF. CDR3 DNA: TGTGCCAGCAGCCAATCGGATACGAACTATGGCTACACCTTC.

The gene calls are TRBV20-1 and TRBJ2-1, with a tentative D call TRBD1 (6 bases). This CDR3 has 15 residues. V lost 6 bases to trimming and J lost 2 bases, with 17 bases between them. Looked up from germline, CDR1 is DFQATT and CDR2 is SNEGSKA (reference sequence). The CDR3 here is CSAADRELPYNEQFF. The CDR3 region has the DNA TGCAGTGCAGCGGACAGAGAGCTACCCTACAATGAGCAGTTCTTC.

In this sample, this clonotype turned up a few times. The J gene is TRBJ2-2, the V gene TRBV5-1; D might be TRBD1 or TRBD2, each matching 5 bases. The V gene lost 0 bases and the J gene lost 0 bases, with 9 bases spanning the gap. The CDR3 extends over 16 amino acids. Germline loops: CDR1 SGHRS, CDR2 YFSETQ. The CDR3 nucleotides are TGCGCCAGCAGCTTGGATCCGGGGCCGAACACCGGGGAGCTGTTTTTT. It yields the protein CASSLDPGPNTGELFF.

CDR3 sequence: CASRGRVMGANVLTF. Written as DNA, the CDR3 is TGTGCCAGCAGGGGCCGGGTAATGGGGGCCAACGTCCTGACTTTC. The V gene is TRBV9, the J gene TRBJ2-6; D is unresolved. The germline V gene encodes CDR1 SGDLS and CDR2 YYNGEE. V lost 5 bases and J lost 4, with 13 bases in between. The CDR3 contains 15 residues.

The chain couples TRBV7-6 to TRBJ2-1; the D is unclear. Looked up from germline, CDR1 is SGHVS and CDR2 is FNYEAQ. Trimming cost V 0 bases and J 4 bases, with 13 bases left between them. CDR3 length: 16 amino acids. The CDR3 loop is CASSLALSNSYNEQFF. CDR3 coding DNA: TGTGCCAGCAGCTTAGCGTTAAGCAACTCGTACAATGAGCAGTTCTTC.

This chain joins TRBV11-3 and TRBJ1-3; tentative D call: TRBD1 (5 bases). Trimming took 3 bases from V and 4 from J, leaving 16 bases between them. The germline CDR1 and CDR2 sequences are SGHNT and YENEEA. The CDR3 sequence is 16 residues long. The CDR3 DNA is TGTGCCAGCAGCTTGACGGGACCGGACGGAGGAAACACCATATATTTT. Translation: CASSLTGPDGGNTIYF.

This clonotype appeared a few times. This rearrangement joins TRBV7-3 to TRBJ2-3; D may correspond to TRBD1 or TRBD2 (5 bases each). The length of the CDR3 is 15 residues. Germline CDR1 SGHTA, CDR2 FQGTGA. V lost 0 bases to trimming and J lost 2 bases, with 9 bases between them. This CDR3 reads CASSLTGTITDTQYF. CDR3 sequence (DNA): TGTGCCAGCAGCTTAACGGGGACGATCACAGATACGCAGTATTTT.

This clonotype has a handful of counts. Here the CDR3 reads CASSSTQANTGELFF. The CDR3 bases are TGTGCCAGCAGTTCCACGCAGGCGAACACCGGGGAGCTGTTTTTT. V is TRBV6-5 and J is TRBJ2-2, with D hard to call. The CDR3 has 15 amino acids. V lost 4 bases to trimming and J lost 0 bases, with 9 bases between them. Germline V lookup: CDR1 MNHEY, CDR2 SVGAGI.

The gene calls are TRBV12-3 or TRBV12-4 and TRBJ2-5, with 9 positions matching TRBD2. The CDR3 runs to 16 residues. The junction had 9 bases not matched to a gene; V was cut back by 6 bases and J by 1 base. CDR3 bases: TGTGCCAGCAGCTCTGGGCTAGCGGGGATCCAAGAGACCCAGTACTTC. Its translation: CASSSGLAGIQETQYF.

This clonotype turned up a few times. The V gene is TRBV15, the J gene TRBJ2-3; either TRBD1 or TRBD2 may fit D (6 bases each). V was clipped by 1 base and J by 2 bases, with 10 bases between them. CDR1 and CDR2 from the germline V gene are LNHNV and YYDKDF (reference sequence). The CDR3 runs 15 residues. The CDR3 here is CATSRGRGATDTQYF. CDR3 DNA: TGTGCCACCAGCAGAGGTAGGGGGGCCACAGATACGCAGTATTTT.

This clonotype was observed a handful of times. The CDR3, as DNA: TGCAGCGTTGTTGGGCCGATCGCCTACGAGCAGTACTTC. This translates into CSVVGPIAYEQYF. The V gene is TRBV29-1, the J gene TRBJ2-7; no clear D. V was shortened by 4 bases and J by 2 bases, with 12 bases between the two germline ends. The CDR3 has 13 residues. Germline CDR1 reads SQVTM; CDR2 reads ANQGSEA.

The rearrangement links TRBV2 to TRBJ2-1, with a weak D call TRBD1 (6 bases). V was clipped by 6 bases and J by 2 bases, with 20 bases between them. CDR1 is SNHLY and CDR2 is FYNNEI in the germline V gene. The CDR3 has 17 amino acids. The CDR3 bases are TGTGCCAGCAGCCCCTGGGGGACGGACAGCCCCTACAATGAGCAGTTCTTC. Translated: CASSPWGTDSPYNEQFF.

The chain links TRBV12-3 or TRBV12-4 to TRBJ2-2; 8 bases are shared with TRBD1. J gave up 2 bases and V 8 bases, and 10 bases lay outside the gene matches. CDR3 length: 16 amino acids. DNA for the CDR3: TGTGCCAGCGGGGATTGGACAGGGAAAAACACCGGGGAGCTGTTTTTT. Protein product: CASGDWTGKNTGELFF.

The chain combines TRBV20-1 with TRBJ2-2; D might be TRBD2 (5 bases). The CDR3 has 11 amino acids. The V end was cut by 5 bases, the J end by 7 bases, with 8 bases between. Germline CDR1 and CDR2: DFQATT and SNEGSKA (reference sequence). The CDR3: CSALEVGELFF. The DNA for the CDR3 is TGCAGTGCTCTGGAGGTCGGGGAGCTGTTTTTT.

The rearrangement joins TRBV12-3 or TRBV12-4 to TRBJ2-1; D is unclear. The CDR3 loop spans 13 amino acids. V dropped 1 base and J dropped 10 bases, with 11 bases sitting between them. CDR3 protein: CASSLGLAEEQFF. The CDR3 DNA reads as TGTGCCAGCAGTTTAGGGCTGGCTGAGGAGCAGTTCTTC.

The chain employs TRBV27 and TRBJ2-7; D uncertain. V was pared by 0 bases and J by 3 bases, with 9 bases between. CDR1 and CDR2 from the germline V gene are MNHEY and SMNVEV (reference sequence). The CDR3 contains 14 residues. The CDR3 loop reads CASSLSLGDYEQYF. The CDR3 DNA reads as TGTGCCAGCAGTTTATCTCTTGGGGACTACGAGCAGTACTTC.

This clonotype is a singleton in its sample. The chain employs TRBV7-9 and TRBJ2-2, with D perhaps matching TRBD1 (5 bases). The V gene's germline CDR1 is SEHNR and CDR2 FQNEAQ (reference sequence). Deletions cut 3 bases from V and 0 bases from J, with 8 bases between. This CDR3 is 15 amino acids long. The CDR3 nucleotides are TGTGCCAGCAGCTTCAGACAGTCGAACACCGGGGAGCTGTTTTTT. It is translated as CASSFRQSNTGELFF.

This clonotype was counted once. The V call is TRBV12-3 or TRBV12-4, the J call TRBJ2-1; 10 bases fit TRBD2. This CDR3 contains 15 residues. Trimming removed 7 bases from V and 2 bases from J; junction bases left unmatched: 5. The DNA of the CDR3 is TGTGCCAGCATGAGCGGGGGGGCCACCTACAATGAGCAGTTCTTC. It encodes CASMSGGATYNEQFF.

The rearrangement joins TRBV4-1 to TRBJ2-2; 7 bases line up with TRBD1. Losses at the gene ends were 7 bases for V and 6 bases for J; bases not matched to a gene: 11. The germline V gene has CDR1 MGHRA and CDR2 YSYEKL. The CDR3 has 15 amino acids. The CDR3 region has the DNA TGCGCCAGCAAAGCAAACCACAGGGGTTCCGGGGAGCTGTTTTTT. Translated, it gives CASKANHRGSGELFF.